The 20 T cell receptor beta chains given below trace back to one sample, sequenced in a study of blood T cell repertoires in COVID-19. Only in-frame clones appear in the TCRdb table, and some are missing; sequencing was by immunoSEQ multiplex PCR. The table includes about 220,000 clones, over 75% detected once. What was sequenced was PBMCs or T cells enriched from blood (not recorded which). These receptors all stem from a woman aged 18-29 years in a cohort exposed to, infected with or recovered from COVID-19 (not recorded which).

The chain recombines TRBV9 with TRBJ1-2; D unclear. The germline V gene encodes CDR1 SGDLS and CDR2 YYNGEE. The CDR3 is 15 residues long. Trimming cost V 3 bases and J 2 bases, with 14 bases left between them. The CDR3 spells CASSDTPTANYGYTF. In DNA, the CDR3 is TGTGCCAGCAGCGATACCCCGACTGCCAACTATGGCTACACCTTC.

The CDR3 region is CASSLDRDYGYTF. Here the CDR3 DNA reads TGTGCCAGCAGCTTAGACAGGGACTATGGCTACACCTTC. The rearrangement joins TRBV7-9 to TRBJ1-2; tentatively, D is TRBD1 (6 bases). Germline CDR1 is SEHNR and CDR2 is FQNEAQ (reference sequence). The CDR3 consists of 13 residues. The germline V and J ends were trimmed by 1 base and 3 bases, with 6 bases remaining between them.

J is TRBJ2-7 and V is TRBV7-2; D gene uncertain. CDR1 SGHTA and CDR2 FQGNSA come from the germline V gene. This CDR3 contains 13 residues. The germline V and J ends were trimmed by 5 bases and 5 bases, with 13 bases remaining between them. CDR3 DNA sequence: TGTGCCAGCAGCGCTCGGCTAGTCCACGAGCAGTACTTC. This gives the protein CASSARLVHEQYF.

This chain links TRBV11-3 with TRBJ1-1; TRBD1 matches at 12 bases. The CDR3 totals 17 residues. Germline values: CDR1 SGHNT, CDR2 YENEEA. After removal of 0 bases from V and 8 bases from J, the junction contained 10 bases not matched to a gene. CDR3 protein: CASSLEGQGARVPEAFF. CDR3 nucleotide sequence: TGTGCCAGCAGCTTAGAGGGACAGGGGGCGCGGGTCCCAGAAGCTTTCTTT.

The chain is built from TRBV10-1 and TRBJ2-1, with 9 nucleotides matching TRBD1. Germline CDR1 WNHNN, CDR2 SYGVQD (reference sequence). V dropped 6 bases and J dropped 8; count of bases not matched to a gene: 8. The CDR3 contains 14 residues. The CDR3 protein is CASSRDRDKDEQFF. Written as DNA, the CDR3 is TGCGCCAGCAGCCGGGACAGGGATAAGGATGAGCAGTTCTTC.

V and J are TRBV6-5 and TRBJ1-3; TRBD1 matches at 8 bases. This CDR3 comprises 14 residues. Germline V gene sequence: CDR1 MNHEY, CDR2 SVGAGI. V shed 5 bases and J 6 bases; nucleotides not matched to a gene: 6. CDR3 sequence (DNA): TGTGCCAGCAGTCGCAGGGGGCGGGAAAACACCATATATTTT. This gives the protein CASSRRGRENTIYF.

As DNA, the CDR3 is TGTGCCAGTAGACTAGCGGGCTTAAACACCGGGGAGCTGTTTTTT. Protein product: CASRLAGLNTGELFF. The genes are TRBV19 and TRBJ2-2; 9 bases match TRBD2. CDR3 length equals 15 residues. CDR1 and CDR2 from the germline V gene are LNHDA and SQIVND (reference sequence). The J segment lost 2 bases and the V segment lost 6 bases, leaving 4 bases of the junction unmatched.

This sequence joins TRBV28 and TRBJ2-3, with 13 positions matching TRBD2. The V gene end was trimmed by 5 bases and the J gene end by 0 bases; junction bases not matched to a gene: 8. This CDR3 comprises 18 residues. CDR1 MDHEN and CDR2 SYDVKM come from the germline V gene. This chain's CDR3 is CASSGLGTSGVSTDTQYF. In DNA, the CDR3 is TGTGCCAGCAGTGGCCTAGGGACTAGCGGGGTTAGCACAGATACGCAGTATTTT.

Comment on this clone: The same CDR3 is also encoded by other DNA sequences in this sample. The CDR3 region is CASSESSYNEQFF. Here the CDR3 DNA reads TGCGCCAGCAGTGAGAGCTCCTACAATGAGCAGTTCTTC. This chain connects TRBV5-1 to TRBJ2-1; D remains ambiguous. The V gene's germline CDR1 is SGHRS and CDR2 YFSETQ. Trimming left V 5 bases short and J 0 bases short, with 6 bases between. The CDR3 covers 13 residues.

V and J are TRBV5-3 and TRBJ2-1; 8 bases are shared with TRBD2. TRBV5-3 is an ORF, with its function uncertain. V shed 4 bases and J 3 bases; nucleotides not matched to a gene: 9. This CDR3 has 16 residues. CDR3 DNA sequence: TGTGCCAGAAGCCTCCCAACTAGCGGCGACTACAATGAGCAGTTCTTC. Translation: CARSLPTSGDYNEQFF.

The rearrangement joins TRBV10-2 to TRBJ1-1; 7 bases line up with TRBD1. V lost 6 bases and J lost 5; bases outside the gene matches: 12. From germline, CDR1 is WSHSY and CDR2 SAAADI. This CDR3 contains 15 residues. The CDR3 sequence is CASRRQGDKGTEAFF. Here the CDR3 DNA reads TGCGCCAGCAGACGACAGGGAGACAAGGGGACTGAAGCTTTCTTT.

The chain is built from TRBV4-1 and TRBJ2-2, with 10 bases that match TRBD2. The CDR3 is made up of 15 amino acids. The ends lost 3 bases at V and 6 bases at J; junction bases unmatched: 4. The germline CDR1 and CDR2 sequences are MGHRA and YSYEKL. CDR3 in amino acids: CASSHPSGSPGELFF. Here the CDR3 DNA reads TGCGCCAGCAGCCATCCTAGCGGGAGCCCCGGGGAGCTGTTTTTT.

In its sample, this clone was seen once. The J gene is TRBJ1-1, the V gene TRBV27; D is undetermined. V was cut by 3 bases and J by 5 bases, with 10 bases left in between. CDR3 length equals 13 residues. The V gene's germline CDR1 is MNHEY and CDR2 SMNVEV (reference sequence). In DNA, the CDR3 is TGTGCCAGCAGTTTTCAGTCCGGGACTGAAGCTTTCTTT. Encoded protein: CASSFQSGTEAFF.

J is TRBJ2-3 and V is TRBV20-1; D gene uncertain. Trimming took 3 bases from V and 8 from J, leaving 15 bases between them. This CDR3 spans 13 amino acids. In germline, CDR1 is DFQATT, CDR2 SNEGSKA (reference sequence). CDR3 bases: TGCAGTGCTAGTCCGCTCGGCCGGAGTACGCAGTATTTT. Its protein product is CSASPLGRSTQYF.

This chain connects TRBV12-5 to TRBJ1-6; D is perhaps TRBD1 (6 bases). Germline lookup yields CDR1 LGHNT and CDR2 FRNRAP. The CDR3 is 17 residues long. V dropped 4 bases and J dropped 0 bases, with 13 bases sitting between them. CDR3 DNA: TGTGCTAGTGGTTGGTTGGACAGTCCCTCCTATAATTCACCCCTCCACTTT. Amino acids: CASGWLDSPSYNSPLHF.

V usage is TRBV6-5 and J usage is TRBJ2-7; TRBD1 might be the D (6 bases). This CDR3 comprises 15 residues. Germline CDR1 reads MNHEY; CDR2 reads SVGAGI. Trimming removed 5 bases from V and 1 base from J, with 15 bases in between. The CDR3 protein is CASSQGPAVSYEQYF. CDR3 DNA sequence: TGTGCCAGCAGTCAGGGGCCCGCCGTATCCTACGAGCAGTACTTC.

J is TRBJ1-5 and V is TRBV27, with 10 bases identical to TRBD1. J gave up 6 bases and V 4 bases, and 15 bases lay outside the gene matches. The V gene's germline CDR1 is MNHEY and CDR2 SMNVEV (reference sequence). The CDR3 runs to 18 residues. Here the CDR3 reads CASSSHKPGTGAGQPQHF. The CDR3 coding sequence is TGTGCCAGCAGTTCCCACAAACCCGGGACAGGGGCTGGTCAGCCCCAGCATTTT.

The chain has TRBV10-3 and TRBJ1-1; a possible D gene is TRBD1 (5 bases). The germline V gene has CDR1 ENHRY and CDR2 SYGVKD. Trimming left V 6 bases short and J 4 bases short, with 9 bases between. CDR3 size: 12 residues. The CDR3 protein is CAIRTVSTEAFF. CDR3 nucleotide sequence: TGTGCCATCAGGACAGTATCCACTGAAGCTTTCTTT.

This clone was counted only a few times. The J gene is TRBJ1-6, the V gene TRBV6-5; 7 nucleotides match TRBD1. V trimming: 0 bases; J trimming: 10 bases; junction bases outside the gene matches: 9. The germline CDR1 and CDR2 sequences are MNHEY and SVGAGI. The CDR3 is 16 amino acids. CDR3: CASSYSLGHRGSPLHF. DNA for the CDR3: TGTGCCAGCAGTTACTCGTTGGGACACAGGGGCTCACCCCTCCACTTT.

The chain couples TRBV3-1 (or the pseudogene TRBV3-2) to TRBJ2-7, with 7 bases fitting TRBD1. CDR1 LGHDT and CDR2 YNNKEL come from the germline V gene (reference sequence). V lost 5 bases to trimming and J lost 3 bases; unmatched junction nucleotides: 10. This CDR3 contains 15 residues. Here the CDR3 DNA reads TGTGCCAGCAGCGCTTCCGACAGGGATGTCTACGAGCAGTACTTC. This codes for CASSASDRDVYEQYF.